Shown below are 32 T cell receptor beta chains from a single sample sequenced in a study of OX40 agonist ivuxolimab in advanced cancers. TCRdb's copy holds only in-frame clones and misses some; the assay was immunoSEQ multiplex PCR. The data contain about 30,000 clones, 80% to 85% of them singletons. The sequencing here drew on CD4+ or CD8+ T cells sorted from blood, taken in a trial of the OX40 agonist ivuxolimab. The source is an adult with an advanced solid tumor such as melanoma, head and neck, liver or kidney cancer.

V is TRBV5-1 and J is TRBJ2-1, with D perhaps assigned TRBD1 or TRBD2 (5 bases each). V lost 0 bases and J lost 0, with 7 bases in between. Looked up from germline, CDR1 is SGHRS and CDR2 is YFSETQ. The CDR3 has 15 amino acids. The CDR3 is CASSLGGSSYNEQFF. CDR3 nucleotide sequence: TGCGCCAGCAGCTTGGGGGGGAGCTCCTACAATGAGCAGTTCTTC.

The chain recombines TRBV6-5 with TRBJ1-4, with D perhaps TRBD1 (6 bases). CDR3 length: 15 amino acids. Trimming pared 6 bases from V and 6 bases from J, leaving 17 bases between. Germline assignment: CDR1 MNHEY and CDR2 SVGAGI. As DNA, the CDR3 is TGTGCCAGCAGCCCCACGGGACACTCGGATGAAAAACTGTTTTTT. This codes for CASSPTGHSDEKLFF.

The CDR3 is CASIGGPNYGYTF. The CDR3 bases are TGCGCCAGCATCGGAGGACCGAACTATGGCTACACCTTC. V gene TRBV10-1 combines with J gene TRBJ1-2; no firm D call. Trimming pared 7 bases from V and 2 bases from J, leaving 11 bases between. From germline, CDR1 is WNHNN and CDR2 SYGVQD (reference sequence). The CDR3 sequence is 13 residues long.

The rearrangement joins TRBV7-8 to TRBJ2-1; 10 nucleotides agree with TRBD1. Germline V gene lookup returns CDR1 SGHVS and CDR2 FQNEAQ. This CDR3 has 15 amino acids. V shed 6 bases and J 6 bases; nucleotides not matched to a gene: 8. Here the CDR3 reads CASSYRDRGLNEQFF. DNA for the CDR3: TGTGCCAGCAGTTACCGGGACAGGGGTCTCAATGAGCAGTTCTTC.

J is TRBJ2-1 and V is TRBV27; 9 bases match TRBD2. The V gene's germline CDR1 is MNHEY and CDR2 SMNVEV (reference sequence). Losses at the gene ends were 6 bases for V and 6 bases for J; bases not matched to a gene: 6. The CDR3 runs 14 residues. The CDR3 DNA reads TGTGCCAGCAGCCCGGGACTAGCTGTCAATGAGCAGTTCTTC. Translation: CASSPGLAVNEQFF.

J is TRBJ2-3 and V is TRBV11-3, with D hard to call. V shed 5 bases and J shed 5 bases, with 11 bases lying between them. This CDR3 spans 13 amino acids. From germline, CDR1 is SGHNT and CDR2 YENEEA. In nucleotides, the CDR3 is TGTGCCAGCAGCCCGGCCTCCGGAGATACGCAGTATTTT. It codes for CASSPASGDTQYF. Looking up the rest from reference TRBV11-3 and TRBJ2-3 gives the full variable domain: EAGVVQSPRYKIIEKKQPVAFWCNPISGHNTLYWYLQNLGQGPELLIRYENEEAVDDSQLPKDRFSAERLKGVDSTLKIQPAELGDSAVYLCASSPASGDTQYFGPGTRLTVL.

The CDR3 sequence is CASSRLRQNNSPLHF. DNA of the CDR3: TGTGCCAGCAGCCGGCTCCGACAGAATAATTCACCCCTCCACTTT. V gene TRBV5-6 combines with J gene TRBJ1-6, with a weak D call TRBD1 (5 bases). Germline CDR1 reads SGHDT; CDR2 reads YYEEEE. V shed 4 bases and J shed 5 bases, with 13 bases lying between them. The CDR3 totals 15 residues. Full variable domain (remainder filled in from reference TRBV5-6 and TRBJ1-6): DAGVTQSPTHLIKTRGQQVTLRCSPKSGHDTVSWYQQALGQGPQFIFQYYEEEERQRGNFPDRFSGHQFPNYSSELNVNALLLGDSALYLCASSRLRQNNSPLHFGNGTRLTVT.

This clone appeared a single time. The rearrangement uses TRBV4-3 and TRBJ2-3, with D perhaps matching TRBD2 (6 bases). The V end was cut by 0 bases, the J end by 0 bases, with 10 bases between. Germline V gives CDR1 LGHNA, CDR2 YSLEER. The CDR3 has 16 residues. CDR3 residues: CASSQDGGTSTDTQYF. The CDR3, as DNA: TGCGCCAGCAGCCAAGATGGGGGGACGAGCACAGATACGCAGTATTTT.

This chain connects TRBV27 to TRBJ1-5; D uncertain. This CDR3 contains 14 residues. From germline, CDR1 is MNHEY and CDR2 SMNVEV (reference sequence). The ends were cut back, 6 bases at V and 0 bases at J, with 9 bases in the middle. Here the CDR3 reads CASSQLYSNQPQHF. CDR3 coding DNA: TGTGCCAGCAGCCAGTTGTATAGCAATCAGCCCCAGCATTTT.

The chain recombines TRBV5-1 with TRBJ2-3, with TRBD1 matching 9 bases. From germline, CDR1 is SGHRS and CDR2 YFSETQ. The V and J ends lost 4 bases and 2 bases, in that order; junction bases with no gene match: 11. This CDR3 region has 17 residues. The CDR3 sequence: CASSLFLRDRDTDTQYF. The DNA of the CDR3 is TGCGCCAGCAGCCTGTTTTTACGGGACAGGGACACAGATACGCAGTATTTT.

Points on this clone: The sample carries other DNA sequences with the same CDR3. CDR3 sequence reads: CAWSMGATDTQYF. The CDR3 DNA reads as TGTGCCTGGAGCATGGGGGCCACGGATACGCAGTATTTT. V is TRBV30 and J is TRBJ2-3; a possible D gene is TRBD1 (6 bases). Germline-derived CDR1 and CDR2 are GTSNPN and SVGIG (reference sequence). The CDR3 has 13 amino acids. Between the trimmed V and J ends, which lost 3 bases and 6 bases, there was a span of 13 bases. The variable domain in full, with the rest retrieved from reference TRBV30 and TRBJ2-3, is SQTIHQWPATLVQPVGSPLSLECTVEGTSNPNLYWYRQAAGRGLQLLFYSVGIGQISSEVPQNLSASRPQDRQFILSSKKLLLSDSGFYLCAWSMGATDTQYFGPGTRLTVL.

This rearrangement joins TRBV19 to TRBJ2-3; TRBD1 aligns across 9 bases. Germline assignment: CDR1 LNHDA and CDR2 SQIVND (reference sequence). This CDR3 region has 14 residues. The ends lost 6 bases at V and 2 bases at J; junction bases unmatched: 3. In nucleotides, the CDR3 is TGTGCCAGTAGGAGGACAGGGGTCACAGATACGCAGTATTTT. Amino acids: CASRRTGVTDTQYF.

This chain joins TRBV6-5 and TRBJ2-7, with 9 bases that match TRBD2. Losses at the gene ends were 6 bases for V and 4 bases for J; bases not matched to a gene: 7. Germline CDR1 is MNHEY and CDR2 is SVGAGI. The CDR3 sequence is 14 residues long. In nucleotides, the CDR3 is TGTGCCAGCAGCCGTCCGGGACTAGCATACGAGCAGTACTTC. Its protein is CASSRPGLAYEQYF.

V is TRBV28 and J is TRBJ1-1, with TRBD1 as a possible D gene (5 bases). Deletions cut 6 bases from V and 5 bases from J, with 13 bases between. Germline CDR1 reads MDHEN; CDR2 reads SYDVKM. This CDR3 spans 13 amino acids. The CDR3 region has the DNA TGTGCCAGCAGGGTTTCGGGGGAAACTGAAGCTTTCTTT. It yields the protein CASRVSGETEAFF.

The genes are TRBV2 and TRBJ2-7; 7 bases fit TRBD2. Trimming removed 8 bases from V and 2 bases from J; junction bases left unmatched: 6. Germline V gives CDR1 SNHLY, CDR2 FYNNEI. The CDR3 sequence is 13 residues long. This CDR3 reads CASWREYTYEQYF. The CDR3, as DNA: TGTGCCAGCTGGCGGGAGTACACCTACGAGCAGTACTTC.

This clone is deemed medium-sized (0.01 to 0.1%). This sequence joins TRBV28 and TRBJ2-7; no clear D gene. The CDR3 has 14 residues. The germline V and J ends were trimmed by 3 bases and 0 bases, with 9 bases remaining between them. CDR1 is MDHEN, CDR2 SYDVKM, per germline. The CDR3 bases are TGTGCCAGCAGTTTGTTCGGCAGCTCCTACGAGCAGTACTTC. Its translation: CASSLFGSSYEQYF.

The chain joins TRBV7-9 to TRBJ2-2; the match to TRBD1 covers 9 bases. After removal of 5 bases from V and 5 bases from J, the junction contained 9 bases not matched to a gene. Germline V CDR1 and CDR2: SEHNR, FQNEAQ (reference sequence). The CDR3 totals 16 residues. The DNA of the CDR3 is TGTGCCAGCAGCACGGGACAGGGTGTCCTAACCGGGGAGCTGTTTTTT. Its protein product is CASSTGQGVLTGELFF.

The rearrangement uses TRBV4-3 and TRBJ2-1; D is perhaps TRBD1 (6 bases). CDR1 is LGHNA and CDR2 is YSLEER in the germline V gene. Trimming took 0 bases from V and 2 from J, leaving 11 bases between them. The CDR3 contains 16 residues. The CDR3 reads CASSQDSRGTYNEQFF. CDR3 DNA sequence: TGCGCCAGCAGCCAAGATTCGAGGGGGACCTACAATGAGCAGTTCTTC.

This clone occurred once. This chain links TRBV7-2 with TRBJ2-4, with TRBD2 identical over 8 bases. This CDR3 has 17 amino acids. V trimming: 5 bases; J trimming: 3 bases; junction bases outside the gene matches: 12. Germline CDR1 and CDR2: SGHTA and FQGNSA. As DNA, the CDR3 is TGTGCCAGCAGCCGAGACCGAGCGGGAGTGATCAAAAACATTCAGTACTTC. This codes for CASSRDRAGVIKNIQYF.

The gene calls are TRBV19 and TRBJ1-3; D unresolved. Germline CDR1 is LNHDA and CDR2 is SQIVND (reference sequence). This CDR3 spans 13 amino acids. The CDR3 sequence is CGTATDSGNTIYF. CDR3 nucleotide sequence: TGTGGTACCGCAACCGACTCTGGAAACACCATATATTTT.

The chain joins TRBV27 to TRBJ2-5, with TRBD2 matching over 9 bases. The CDR3 has 17 amino acids. Unmatched junction bases numbered 15, after V lost 5 bases and J lost 5 bases. Germline V CDR1 and CDR2: MNHEY, SMNVEV (reference sequence). The CDR3: CASSHVFAGGPGETQYF. The CDR3 nucleotides read TGTGCCAGCAGTCATGTCTTTGCGGGAGGGCCGGGTGAGACCCAGTACTTC.

The chain combines TRBV2 with TRBJ1-5; D is undetermined. This CDR3 contains 15 residues. Germline V gives CDR1 SNHLY, CDR2 FYNNEI. Trimming took 4 bases from V and 0 from J, leaving 10 bases between them. In nucleotides, the CDR3 is TGTGCCAGCAGTGGCGACGGATATAGCAATCAGCCCCAGCATTTT. It codes for CASSGDGYSNQPQHF.

The chain joins TRBV27 to TRBJ1-2; D unclear. V lost 0 bases, J lost 3 bases, and 5 bases lay in between. CDR3 length: 13 amino acids. Germline-derived CDR1 and CDR2 are MNHEY and SMNVEV (reference sequence). DNA of the CDR3: TGTGCCAGCAGTTTATCACAGTACTATGGCTACACCTTC. Protein: CASSLSQYYGYTF.

In this sample, this clone turned up once. The V and J genes are TRBV20-1 and TRBJ2-1; the D is unclear. The germline V gene encodes CDR1 DFQATT and CDR2 SNEGSKA (reference sequence). V was cut by 1 base and J by 7 bases, with 5 bases left in between. The CDR3 length is 11 residues. Written as DNA, the CDR3 is TGCAGTGCTAGAGCCAGAAATGAGCAGTTCTTC. It translates to CSARARNEQFF.

The chain employs TRBV27 and TRBJ2-3, with 9 bases lining up with TRBD2. The ends lost 8 bases at V and 5 bases at J; junction bases unmatched: 14. This CDR3 has 16 amino acids. Germline V lookup: CDR1 MNHEY, CDR2 SMNVEV (reference sequence). The CDR3 loop reads CASPLGAGGQKDTQYF. In nucleotides, the CDR3 is TGTGCCAGCCCCTTGGGGGCGGGGGGGCAGAAAGATACGCAGTATTTT.

This sequence joins TRBV2 and TRBJ2-1; TRBD1 agrees at 12 bases. The CDR3 sequence is 14 residues long. V lost 11 bases, J lost 9 bases, and 11 bases stayed unmatched. The germline gives CDR1 SNHLY, CDR2 FYNNEI. CDR3 sequence: CAFPGTGGYGEQFF. The CDR3 DNA follows: TGTGCCTTCCCCGGGACAGGGGGCTACGGTGAGCAGTTCTTC.

In its sample, this clone was seen a few times. The V call is TRBV19, the J call TRBJ2-1; possibly TRBD1 for D (5 bases). The CDR3 spans 13 residues. Germline CDR1 LNHDA, CDR2 SQIVND (reference sequence). Trimming removed 6 bases from V and 10 bases from J, with 16 bases in between. The CDR3 loop reads CASSLSPRTEQFF. CDR3 nucleotide sequence: TGTGCCAGTAGCCTAAGTCCCCGGACAGAGCAGTTCTTC.

This rearrangement joins TRBV28 to TRBJ2-7, with a weak D call TRBD1 (6 bases). Germline CDR1 MDHEN, CDR2 SYDVKM. With 6 bases removed from V and 2 bases from J, the gap between germline ends came to 14 bases. This CDR3 contains 14 residues. CDR3 loop: CASRLGGETYEQYF. DNA for the CDR3: TGTGCCAGCAGACTAGGGGGTGAAACCTACGAGCAGTACTTC.

The chain couples TRBV5-4 to TRBJ2-7, with 7 positions matching TRBD1. The CDR3 has 14 amino acids. V was pared by 4 bases and J by 1 base, with 5 bases of the junction left unmatched. Germline V gene sequence: CDR1 SGHNT, CDR2 YYREEE (reference sequence). The CDR3 sequence: CASSIRDSSYEQYF. The CDR3 coding sequence is TGTGCCAGCAGCATCCGGGACAGTTCCTACGAGCAGTACTTC.

The chain links TRBV19 to TRBJ2-5; TRBD1 is a possible D gene (5 bases). Trimming took off 3 bases at V and 4 bases at J, with 15 bases between the two ends. The CDR3 consists of 15 residues. The germline V gene encodes CDR1 LNHDA and CDR2 SQIVND (reference sequence). CDR3 in DNA: TGTGCCAGTAGTATTGGCACAGGAGTCCCAGAGACCCAGTACTTC. Its protein product is CASSIGTGVPETQYF.

The chain employs TRBV27 and TRBJ2-7; 14 nucleotides line up with TRBD2. Trimming at V came to 6 bases and at J to 3 bases, leaving 4 bases not matched to a gene. This CDR3 has 15 residues. Germline lookup yields CDR1 MNHEY and CDR2 SMNVEV (reference sequence). The DNA for the CDR3 is TGTGCCAGCAGCCTGGGACTAGCGGGAGACTACGAGCAGTACTTC. This gives the protein CASSLGLAGDYEQYF.

V and J are TRBV7-2 and TRBJ1-1; possible D gene TRBD1, 5 bases. The germline CDR1 and CDR2 sequences are SGHTA and FQGNSA. V dropped 5 bases and J dropped 1 base, with 17 bases sitting between them. The CDR3 length is 16 residues. CDR3 in amino acids: CASSLGHTQPNTEAFF. CDR3 DNA: TGTGCCAGCAGCCTAGGACACACACAACCGAACACTGAAGCTTTCTTT.